Listed below are T cell receptor beta chains from one sample, sequenced in a study of blood T cell repertoires in COVID-19. The repertoire was sequenced with immunoSEQ multiplex PCR; TCRdb's copy has only in-frame clones and lacks some. The profile shows 150,000 or so clones, approximately 82% of them singletons. The sample consisted of peripheral blood. All receptors come from a man aged 65 to 79 who had recovered from COVID-19. The CDR3 runs from the conserved cysteine through the conserved F or W. A D gene is named only where the DNA matches it firmly. The size field is filled for only some rows; it gives once, few, many or a size class.

NA	14	TRBJ2-1	TRBV5-1	NA	CASSLDRGGNEQFF	TGCGCCAGCAGCTTGGACAGGGGGGGCAATGAGCAGTTCTTC
TRBD1	14	TRBJ2-2	TRBV5-1	NA	CASSIDRGAGELFF	TGCGCCAGCAGCATTGACAGGGGTGCCGGGGAGCTGTTTTTT
NA	17	TRBJ1-5	TRBV28	NA	CASSPHGGAGNNQPQHF	TGTGCCAGCAGCCCGCACGGGGGGGCAGGTAACAATCAGCCCCAGCATTTT
TRBD1	14	TRBJ1-5	TRBV2	NA	CASSGQGKGQPQHF	TGTGCCAGCAGTGGACAGGGGAAGGGACAGCCCCAGCATTTT
NA	14	TRBJ1-5	TRBV29-1	NA	CSVGEGSINQPQHF	TGCAGCGTTGGTGAGGGATCCATCAATCAGCCCCAGCATTTT
NA	16	TRBJ2-1	TRBV16	NA	CASSQSGRGAYNEQFF	TGTGCCAGCAGCCAATCAGGCAGGGGGGCCTACAATGAGCAGTTCTTC
NA	14	TRBJ1-6	TRBV5-4	NA	CASSLDGSNSPLHF	TGTGCCAGCAGCTTGGACGGGAGTAATTCACCCCTCCACTTT
NA	16	TRBJ2-5	TRBV10-2	NA	CASSELGRGLGETQYF	TGCGCCAGCAGTGAGTTAGGTCGGGGGTTAGGAGAGACCCAGTACTTC
NA	13	TRBJ1-1	TRBV7-3	NA	CASSTQMNTEAFF	TGTGCCAGCAGCACACAGATGAACACTGAAGCTTTCTTT
TRBD1	13	TRBJ2-7	TRBV5-1	NA	CASSWTGPYEQYF	TGCGCCAGCAGCTGGACAGGTCCCTACGAGCAGTACTTC
TRBD2	16	TRBJ2-1	TRBV5-1	few	CASSDTSGRALNEQFF	TGCGCCAGCAGCGATACTAGCGGGAGGGCGTTAAATGAGCAGTTCTTC
TRBD2	16	TRBJ2-7	TRBV4-1	NA	CASSQPLAGRYYEQYF	TGCGCCAGCAGCCAACCACTAGCGGGGCGGTACTACGAGCAGTACTTC
NA	11	TRBJ1-2	TRBV4-1	NA	CASREGNGYTF	TGCGCCAGCAGGGAGGGAAATGGCTACACCTTC
NA	16	TRBJ2-1	TRBV6-2/TRBV6-3	NA	CASSYFLGTGPSGQFF	TGTGCCAGCAGTTACTTTTTGGGAACAGGTCCTTCAGGGCAGTTCTTC
NA	14	TRBJ2-3	TRBV3-1/TRBV3-2	NA	CASKGGFSTDTQYF	TGTGCCAGCAAAGGAGGGTTTAGCACAGATACGCAGTATTTT
TRBD2	14	TRBJ2-1	TRBV7-2	NA	CASTQAGRVNEQFF	TGTGCCAGCACACAAGCGGGAAGGGTGAATGAGCAGTTCTTC
NA	17	TRBJ2-2	TRBV23-1	once	CASSLPSGSGNTGELFF	TGCGCCAGCAGTCTACCATCGGGTAGCGGGAACACCGGGGAGCTGTTTTTT
NA	14	TRBJ2-7	TRBV6-1	NA	CASSEVAGVYEQYF	TGTGCCAGCAGTGAAGTGGCCGGGGTGTACGAGCAGTACTTC
NA	17	TRBJ1-5	TRBV19	NA	CASSIRVRGRDNQPQHF	TGTGCCAGTAGTATAAGGGTTCGCGGACGGGACAATCAGCCCCAGCATTTT
TRBD2	16	TRBJ2-1	TRBV27	NA	CASSFSGSGSYNEQFF	TGTGCCAGCAGTTTTAGCGGGAGCGGGTCCTACAATGAGCAGTTCTTC
TRBD1	15	TRBJ1-1	TRBV7-8	NA	CASSFLTGLNTEAFF	TGTGCCAGCAGCTTCCTGACAGGGTTGAACACTGAAGCTTTCTTT
NA	15	TRBJ2-1	TRBV7-8	NA	CASSLETRGYNEQFF	TGTGCCAGCAGCTTAGAGACTAGGGGATACAATGAGCAGTTCTTC
TRBD2	16	TRBJ2-7	TRBV2	NA	CASSETLTSGSNEQYF	TGTGCCAGCAGTGAAACCTTGACTAGCGGGAGCAACGAGCAGTACTTC
NA	14	TRBJ1-1	TRBV5-1	NA	CASSLGHTGTEAFF	TGCGCCAGCAGCTTAGGACATACTGGGACTGAAGCTTTCTTT
NA	15	TRBJ2-1	TRBV5-4	NA	CASSRRQGGYNEQFF	TGTGCCAGCAGCCGCAGGCAGGGCGGATACAATGAGCAGTTCTTC
NA	13	TRBJ2-2	TRBV14	NA	CASSQQVGGELFF	TGTGCCAGCAGCCAACAGGTTGGCGGGGAGCTGTTTTTT
TRBD2	19	TRBJ2-5	TRBV14	NA	CASSHRPGTSGRNQETQYF	TGTGCCAGCAGCCACAGACCCGGGACTAGCGGGAGGAACCAAGAGACCCAGTACTTC
TRBD1	15	TRBJ2-1	TRBV6-2/TRBV6-3	NA	CASSDRGIYYNEQFF	TGTGCCAGCAGTGACAGGGGAATATACTACAATGAGCAGTTCTTC
TRBD1	20	TRBJ1-5	TRBV23-1	NA	CASSSKDRGVPLDSNQPQHF	TGCGCCAGCAGTTCCAAAGACAGGGGGGTACCCCTCGATAGCAATCAGCCCCAGCATTTT
TRBD1	13	TRBJ1-6	TRBV27	NA	CASSDRANSPLHF	TGTGCCAGCAGCGACAGGGCGAATTCACCCCTCCACTTT
NA	15	TRBJ2-3	TRBV5-4	NA	CASSLGLGSTDTQYF	TGTGCCAGCAGCTTGGGACTAGGGAGCACAGATACGCAGTATTTT
NA	15	TRBJ2-5	TRBV29-1	NA	CTTDGGPGDRETQYF	TGCACCACCGACGGAGGGCCGGGGGACAGAGAGACCCAGTACTTC
TRBD2	15	TRBJ2-1	TRBV7-9	NA	CASSLVGLAGDEQFF	TGTGCCAGCAGCTTAGTTGGACTAGCTGGCGATGAGCAGTTCTTC
TRBD2	17	TRBJ2-5	TRBV7-8	NA	CASSQLGRYRDQETQYF	TGTGCCAGCAGCCAACTCGGGAGGTACAGAGACCAAGAGACCCAGTACTTC
TRBD1	18	TRBJ2-5	TRBV19	NA	CASSIGVIGTGGKETQYF	TGTGCCAGTAGTATAGGAGTAATCGGGACAGGGGGAAAGGAGACCCAGTACTTC
TRBD2	15	TRBJ2-3	TRBV6-5	NA	CASRGSGRGTDTQYF	TGTGCCAGCAGGGGTAGCGGGAGGGGCACAGATACGCAGTATTTT
TRBD2	18	TRBJ2-1	TRBV15	NA	CATSRTTPGLGAYNEQFF	TGTGCCACCAGCCGAACGACTCCGGGACTAGGGGCCTACAATGAGCAGTTCTTC
TRBD2	15	TRBJ2-1	TRBV9	NA	CASSVVASGYNEQFF	TGTGCCAGCAGCGTAGTGGCTAGCGGCTACAATGAGCAGTTCTTC
TRBD1	15	TRBJ1-2	TRBV15	once	CATSLDRGTNYGYTF	TGTGCCACCAGCCTTGACAGGGGAACTAACTATGGCTACACCTTC
NA	15	TRBJ1-3	TRBV13	NA	CASSFSRASGNTIYF	TGTGCCAGCAGCTTTAGCAGGGCCTCTGGAAACACCATATATTTT
NA	18	TRBJ1-2	TRBV11-2	NA	CASSLVSPNGGARYGYTF	TGTGCCAGCAGCTTAGTGTCCCCTAACGGAGGGGCGCGGTATGGCTACACCTTC
NA	14	TRBJ2-1	TRBV6-5	NA	CASSQEDGYNEQFF	TGTGCCAGCAGTCAGGAGGACGGCTACAATGAGCAGTTCTTC
TRBD2	15	TRBJ2-7	TRBV6-5	NA	CASSYGLAGTDEQYF	TGTGCCAGCAGTTACGGGCTAGCGGGAACCGACGAGCAGTACTTC
TRBD2	14	TRBJ2-7	TRBV10-3	NA	CATGTSGSSYEQYF	TGTGCCACGGGGACTAGCGGTAGCTCCTACGAGCAGTACTTC
TRBD2	18	TRBJ2-7	TRBV18	few	CASSPPSLAGGPRYEQYF	TGTGCCAGCTCACCACCATCTCTAGCGGGAGGCCCACGATACGAGCAGTACTTC
TRBD2	15	TRBJ2-2	TRBV3-1/TRBV3-2	NA	CASSRTSGNTGELFF	TGTGCCAGCAGCCGGACTAGCGGTAACACCGGGGAGCTGTTTTTT
TRBD1	16	TRBJ1-5	TRBV19	few	CASSTSMGQVNQPQHF	TGTGCCAGTAGTACCTCAATGGGACAGGTCAATCAGCCCCAGCATTTT
TRBD1	15	TRBJ1-2	TRBV28	once	CASSPRTGANYGYTF	TGTGCCAGCAGTCCCCGGACAGGAGCGAACTATGGCTACACCTTC
NA	12	TRBJ1-1	TRBV5-6	few	CASSGGQPEAFF	TGTGCCAGCAGCGGAGGGCAGCCCGAAGCTTTCTTT
TRBD2	16	TRBJ2-1	TRBV20-1	NA	CSASLPSGRVYNEQFF	TGCAGTGCTAGTCTTCCTAGCGGGAGAGTCTACAATGAGCAGTTCTTC
NA	12	TRBJ1-1	TRBV29-1	once	CSVEGTVAEAFF	TGCAGCGTTGAAGGCACAGTCGCTGAAGCTTTCTTT
TRBD1	18	TRBJ1-5	TRBV5-5	NA	CASSLDRGGHYSNQPQHF	TGTGCCAGCAGCCTGGACAGGGGCGGCCATTATAGCAATCAGCCCCAGCATTTT
TRBD1	15	TRBJ1-3	TRBV6-6	NA	CASSYRRGSGNTIYF	TGTGCCAGCAGTTACCGCAGGGGGTCTGGAAACACCATATATTTT
TRBD2	15	TRBJ2-3	TRBV6-5	NA	CASTQTSGSTDTQYF	TGTGCCAGCACCCAGACTAGCGGCAGCACAGATACGCAGTATTTT
TRBD1	13	TRBJ2-2	TRBV29-1	NA	CSIGDSFTGELFF	TGCAGCATTGGGGACAGCTTCACCGGGGAGCTGTTTTTT
NA	13	TRBJ2-7	TRBV7-2	NA	CASSLAAPYEQYF	TGTGCCAGCAGCTTAGCGGCCCCCTACGAGCAGTACTTC
NA	13	TRBJ1-6	TRBV19	NA	CASTAGTGSPLHF	TGTGCCAGTACTGCGGGAACGGGATCACCCCTCCACTTT
TRBD1	14	TRBJ1-1	TRBV27	NA	CASRQTGVRTEAFF	TGTGCCAGCAGGCAGACAGGGGTGAGGACTGAAGCTTTCTTT
TRBD2	15	TRBJ2-7	TRBV2	NA	CASSKDGLVGYEQYF	TGTGCCAGCTCCAAGGACGGACTAGTAGGCTACGAGCAGTACTTC